One and the same sample provided the 25 T cell receptor beta chains below, sequenced in a study of blood T cell repertoires in COVID-19. The protocol was immunoSEQ multiplex PCR, while the TCRdb copy is restricted to in-frame clones and leaves out a portion. The sample consists of 90,000 to 150,000 clones, about 79% of them appearing once. The sequenced sample consisted of peripheral blood. The receptors were sampled from a woman aged 80 or over with acute or convalescent COVID-19.

The CDR3 DNA reads as TGTGCCACCAGTGATTTCTCTGTTGAAGCTTTCTTT. Its protein is CATSDFSVEAFF. V is TRBV24-1 and J is TRBJ1-1; the D is unclear. This CDR3 region has 12 residues. V lost 1 base to trimming and J lost 7 bases, with 6 bases between them. The V gene's germline CDR1 is KGHDR and CDR2 SFDVKD.

The gene calls are TRBV19 and TRBJ1-4; the D is unclear. CDR1 is LNHDA, CDR2 SQIVND, per germline (reference sequence). With 5 bases removed from V and 5 bases from J, the gap between germline ends came to 12 bases. The CDR3 sequence is 14 residues long. The CDR3 bases are TGTGCCAGTAGTCCGAGGGTGGGAAATGAAAAACTGTTTTTT. This sequence encodes CASSPRVGNEKLFF.

The chain carries TRBV7-9 and TRBJ1-2; D might be TRBD1 (6 bases). The V end was cut by 3 bases, the J end by 8 bases, with 19 bases between. Germline V gives CDR1 SEHNR, CDR2 FQNEAQ (reference sequence). This CDR3 comprises 15 residues. CDR3 protein: CASSLEQGLSKGYTF. The CDR3, as DNA: TGTGCCAGCAGCTTGGAACAGGGCCTTTCGAAGGGCTACACCTTC.

This sequence joins TRBV18 and TRBJ2-1; TRBD2 agrees at 12 bases. The length of the CDR3 is 16 residues. CDR1 is KGHSH, CDR2 LQKENI, per germline. Trimming removed 3 bases from V and 5 bases from J; junction bases left unmatched: 5. CDR3 amino acids: CASSPLAGGLNNEQFF. In nucleotides, the CDR3 is TGTGCCAGCTCACCCCTAGCGGGAGGGCTAAACAATGAGCAGTTCTTC.

This clone has just a few counts. V and J are TRBV6-2 or TRBV6-3 and TRBJ1-2, with D possibly matching TRBD1 (5 bases). Germline V lookup: CDR1 MNHEY, CDR2 SVGEGT. The ends were cut back, 6 bases at V and 2 bases at J, with 10 bases in the middle. This CDR3 comprises 13 residues. The CDR3 region has the DNA TGTGCCAGCAGCCCGGACATCAACTATGGCTACACCTTC. Amino acid sequence: CASSPDINYGYTF.

The chain has TRBV2 and TRBJ1-3, with D maybe TRBD1 (6 bases). Germline CDR1 and CDR2: SNHLY and FYNNEI. V was shortened by 1 base and J by 2 bases, with 9 bases between the two germline ends. CDR3 length: 15 residues. CDR3 nucleotide sequence: TGTGCCAGCAGTGAAGAGCCAGGGGCTGGAAACACCATATATTTT. It yields the protein CASSEEPGAGNTIYF.

As DNA, the CDR3 is TGTGCCAGTAGTCTGGAGGCAACTAACAACTATGGCTACACCTTC. Amino acid sequence: CASSLEATNNYGYTF. The rearrangement joins TRBV19 to TRBJ1-2; D remains ambiguous. V lost 5 bases, J lost 2 bases, and 15 bases lay in between. CDR1 LNHDA and CDR2 SQIVND come from the germline V gene (reference sequence). This CDR3 has 15 residues.

V and J are TRBV6-6 and TRBJ1-5, with 8 bases matching TRBD1. Looked up from germline, CDR1 is MNHNY and CDR2 is SVGAGI (reference sequence). CDR3 size: 14 residues. Trimming took 5 bases from V and 2 from J; bases not matched to a gene: 2. CDR3 amino acids: CASSGQGGNQPQHF. The CDR3 region has the DNA TGTGCCAGCAGTGGACAGGGCGGCAATCAGCCCCAGCATTTT.

The chain uses TRBV7-2 and TRBJ1-2, with a tentative D call TRBD1 (6 bases). The CDR3 runs to 16 residues. The V gene's germline CDR1 is SGHTA and CDR2 FQGNSA. V was pared by 2 bases and J by 4 bases, with 17 bases between. The chain's CDR3 is CASSLNSGGQVYGYTF. For the CDR3, the DNA is TGTGCCAGCAGCTTAAATTCCGGGGGGCAGGTCTATGGCTACACCTTC.

J is TRBJ1-5 and V is TRBV10-2; D is undetermined. Germline V lookup: CDR1 WSHSY, CDR2 SAAADI. This CDR3 has 15 residues. V was clipped by 6 bases and J by 0 bases, with 12 bases between them. The DNA for the CDR3 is TGCGCCAGCAGGCAGGCTCCCCATAGCAATCAGCCCCAGCATTTT. It yields the protein CASRQAPHSNQPQHF.

J is TRBJ2-2 and V is TRBV5-6, with a weak D call TRBD2 (6 bases). Germline V gene lookup returns CDR1 SGHDT and CDR2 YYEEEE. Trimming pared 0 bases from V and 5 bases from J, leaving 14 bases between. The CDR3 length is 16 residues. The CDR3: CASSLDGGFLTGELFF. As DNA, the CDR3 is TGTGCCAGCAGCTTGGATGGGGGGTTTTTGACCGGGGAGCTGTTTTTT.

J is TRBJ2-7 and V is TRBV19; D is perhaps TRBD2 (5 bases). CDR3 size: 14 residues. Per germline, CDR1 LNHDA and CDR2 SQIVND (reference sequence). V was clipped by 1 base and J by 5 bases, with 12 bases between them. The CDR3 DNA follows: TGTGCCAGTAGTATAGTTGAGGGAACCCACGAGCAGTACTTC. As protein: CASSIVEGTHEQYF.

This chain connects TRBV9 to TRBJ2-5, with D unclear. Deletions cut 1 base from V and 3 bases from J, with 10 bases between. CDR1 SGDLS and CDR2 YYNGEE come from the germline V gene. This CDR3 is 14 amino acids long. The CDR3 DNA sequence: TGTGCCAGCAGCGTATCCGTGGTAGAAGAGACCCAGTACTTC. Protein sequence: CASSVSVVEETQYF.

This clone was picked up a small number of times. The V and J genes are TRBV18 and TRBJ1-2; TRBD1 agrees at 8 bases. The trim removed 3 bases at V and 0 bases at J, leaving 6 bases unmatched. The germline CDR1 and CDR2 sequences are KGHSH and LQKENI. The CDR3 runs to 16 residues. CDR3 DNA sequence: TGTGCCAGCTCACCGAGCGGACAGGGAACTAACTATGGCTACACCTTC. It translates to CASSPSGQGTNYGYTF.

The chain employs TRBV7-8 and TRBJ1-2; 9 bases line up with TRBD1. The CDR3 loop spans 15 amino acids. Unmatched junction bases numbered 8, after V lost 5 bases and J lost 4 bases. Germline loops: CDR1 SGHVS, CDR2 FQNEAQ. DNA of the CDR3: TGTGCCAGCAGCCTGGGGACAGGGCGACGCTATGGCTACACCTTC. It encodes CASSLGTGRRYGYTF.

In this sample, this clone turned up once. J is TRBJ1-4 and V is TRBV28, with a possible D match to TRBD1 (5 bases). CDR1 is MDHEN and CDR2 is SYDVKM in the germline V gene. V was shortened by 2 bases and J by 7 bases, with 11 bases between the two germline ends. The CDR3 is 14 residues long. CDR3 loop: CASSLKGQGEKLFF. The CDR3 bases are TGTGCCAGCAGTTTAAAGGGGCAGGGTGAAAAACTGTTTTTT.

CDR3 nucleotides: TGTGCCAGCAACGGGGATCAAGAGACCCAGTACTTC. Residues: CASNGDQETQYF. This chain connects TRBV2 to TRBJ2-5, with a tentative D call TRBD2 (5 bases). Germline V lookup: CDR1 SNHLY, CDR2 FYNNEI. The CDR3 totals 12 residues. Trimming pared 7 bases from V and 2 bases from J, leaving 8 bases between.

Only a few counts were recorded for this clone. This sequence joins TRBV19 and TRBJ1-4; a weak D match, TRBD1 (6 bases). Germline lookup yields CDR1 LNHDA and CDR2 SQIVND (reference sequence). CDR3 size: 14 residues. The germline V and J ends were trimmed by 3 bases and 5 bases, with 10 bases remaining between them. The DNA for the CDR3 is TGTGCCAGTAGTATGGACAGACCCAATGAAAAACTGTTTTTT. It yields the protein CASSMDRPNEKLFF.

This clone was found once. The chain is built from TRBV5-5 and TRBJ2-3; maybe TRBD1 (6 bases). The CDR3 has 16 amino acids. CDR1 and CDR2 from the germline V gene are SGHKS and YYEKEE (reference sequence). Deletions cut 4 bases from V and 1 base from J, with 16 bases between. CDR3 region: CASSPRIRQGTDTQYF. The CDR3 DNA sequence: TGTGCCAGCAGCCCCCGGATCAGACAGGGCACAGATACGCAGTATTTT.

The V gene is TRBV7-9, the J gene TRBJ2-3, with 8 positions matching TRBD2. V dropped 8 bases and J dropped 2; count of bases not matched to a gene: 15. The length of the CDR3 is 17 residues. The germline V gene has CDR1 SEHNR and CDR2 FQNEAQ (reference sequence). As DNA, the CDR3 is TGTGCCAGCGGGTTTGGTGGAGGCGGGGGGATCACAGATACGCAGTATTTT. It specifies CASGFGGGGGITDTQYF.

This clone was seen ten or more times. J is TRBJ2-7 and V is TRBV7-2; TRBD1 aligns across 8 bases. This CDR3 contains 14 residues. CDR1 is SGHTA, CDR2 FQGNSA, per germline. The J segment lost 1 base and the V segment lost 4 bases, leaving 3 bases of the junction unmatched. The CDR3 DNA sequence: TGTGCCAGCAGCTCCGGGACAGGATCCTACGAGCAGTACTTC. This sequence encodes CASSSGTGSYEQYF.

The chain is built from TRBV11-3 and TRBJ1-1; D remains ambiguous. The V end was cut by 5 bases, the J end by 1 base, with 14 bases between. Per germline, CDR1 SGHNT and CDR2 YENEEA. CDR3 length: 15 amino acids. The CDR3 DNA reads TGTGCCAGCAGCCCCGCCACCGCCAGGAACACTGAAGCTTTCTTT. Translating it yields CASSPATARNTEAFF.

This chain links TRBV6-2 or TRBV6-3 with TRBJ2-4; TRBD2 aligns across 14 bases. With V trimmed by 2 bases and J by 5 bases, 11 bases remained unmatched. Germline CDR1 is MNHEY and CDR2 is SVGEGT. The CDR3 extends over 19 amino acids. This CDR3 is CASSYSPGLAGGIENIQYF. The CDR3 DNA reads TGTGCCAGCAGTTACAGCCCCGGACTAGCGGGAGGCATAGAAAACATTCAGTACTTC.

The rearrangement links TRBV5-1 to TRBJ2-2; 9 nucleotides align to TRBD2. Germline V gives CDR1 SGHRS, CDR2 YFSETQ. CDR3 size: 15 residues. The ends lost 2 bases at V and 5 bases at J; junction bases unmatched: 4. The CDR3 reads CASSFSGSRTGELFF. The CDR3 coding sequence is TGCGCCAGCAGCTTTAGCGGGAGTCGGACCGGGGAGCTGTTTTTT.

This sequence joins TRBV6-2 or TRBV6-3 and TRBJ2-3; a weak D match, TRBD2 (5 bases). Germline V CDR1 and CDR2: MNHEY, SVGEGT. The V gene lost 5 bases and the J gene lost 1 base, with 16 bases spanning the gap. The CDR3 is 16 residues long. The CDR3 is CASSQGLALRTDTQYF. The DNA of the CDR3 is TGTGCCAGCAGTCAAGGACTGGCTCTACGCACAGATACGCAGTATTTT.